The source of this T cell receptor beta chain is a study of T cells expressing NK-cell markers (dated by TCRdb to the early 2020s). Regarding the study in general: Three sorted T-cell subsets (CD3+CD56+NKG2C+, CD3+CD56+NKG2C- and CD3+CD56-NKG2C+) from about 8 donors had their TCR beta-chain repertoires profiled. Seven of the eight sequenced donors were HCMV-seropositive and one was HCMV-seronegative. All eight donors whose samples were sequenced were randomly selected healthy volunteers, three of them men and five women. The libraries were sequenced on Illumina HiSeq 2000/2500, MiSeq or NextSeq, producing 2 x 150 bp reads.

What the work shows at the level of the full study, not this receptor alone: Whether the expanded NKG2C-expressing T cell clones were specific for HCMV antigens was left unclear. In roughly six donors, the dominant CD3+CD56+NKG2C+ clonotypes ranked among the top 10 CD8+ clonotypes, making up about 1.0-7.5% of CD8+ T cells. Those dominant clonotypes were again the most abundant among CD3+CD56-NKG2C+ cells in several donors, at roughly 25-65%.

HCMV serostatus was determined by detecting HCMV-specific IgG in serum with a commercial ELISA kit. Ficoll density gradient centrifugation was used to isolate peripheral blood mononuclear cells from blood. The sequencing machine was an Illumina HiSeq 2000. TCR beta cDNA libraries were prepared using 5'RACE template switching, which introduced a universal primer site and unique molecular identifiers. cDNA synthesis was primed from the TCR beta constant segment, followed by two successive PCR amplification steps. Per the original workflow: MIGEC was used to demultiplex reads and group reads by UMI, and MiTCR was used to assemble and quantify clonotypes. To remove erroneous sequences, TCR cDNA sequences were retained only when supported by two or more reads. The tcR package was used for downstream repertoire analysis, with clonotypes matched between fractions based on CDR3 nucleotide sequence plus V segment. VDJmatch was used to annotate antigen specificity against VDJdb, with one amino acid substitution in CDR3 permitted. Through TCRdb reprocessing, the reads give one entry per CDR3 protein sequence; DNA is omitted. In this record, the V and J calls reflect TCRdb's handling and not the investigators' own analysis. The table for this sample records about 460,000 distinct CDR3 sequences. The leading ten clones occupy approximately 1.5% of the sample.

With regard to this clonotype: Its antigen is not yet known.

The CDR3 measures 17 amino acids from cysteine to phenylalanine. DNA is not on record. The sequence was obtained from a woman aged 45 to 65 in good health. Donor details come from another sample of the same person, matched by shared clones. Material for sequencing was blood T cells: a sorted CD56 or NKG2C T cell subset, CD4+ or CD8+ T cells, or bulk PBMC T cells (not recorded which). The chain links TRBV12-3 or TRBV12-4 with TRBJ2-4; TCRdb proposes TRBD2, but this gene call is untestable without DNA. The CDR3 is CASSFKISGIPKNIQYF.